This T cell receptor beta chain was identified during a study of T cells in localized non-small cell lung cancer. Losses at the gene ends were 3 bases for V and 1 base for J; bases not matched to a gene: 18. CDR3 length equals 20 residues. Clones were read by immunoSEQ multiplex PCR, and TCRdb kept only the in-frame ones, dropping some. The table has fewer than 30,000 clones, roughly 90% seen once; the top ten hold roughly 6%. This receptor was obtained from a man aged 40 to 70 with stage II lung adenocarcinoma. This rearrangement joins TRBV23-1 to TRBJ1-3, with TRBD1 identical over 7 bases. TRBV23-1 carries the ORF label, with uncertain function. This sample comprised PBMCs, obtained before any cancer treatment. CDR3 residues: CASSHSRGRIAPRSGNTIYF. The CDR3 coding sequence is TGCGCCAGCAGTCATTCTAGGGGGCGAATCGCCCCGCGGTCTGGAAACACCATATATTTT.